This record covers a single T cell receptor beta chain. This clone was counted at least ten times. The antigen it recognizes is unknown. The sample holds no much larger clone one base away, and base qualities are not on file. No treatment had been received by any patient before thyroid surgery. The study retrospectively analysed patient clinical samples collected from 2012 to 2018 using T-cell receptor beta sequencing. Library generation was performed with PCR. The sequencer was an Illumina HiSeq 4000. High-throughput sequencing was used to profile the CDR3 region of the TCR beta-chain in every patient. The authors processed their data as follows. The researchers built a classifier to tell apart papillary thyroid cancer patients with distant metastasis, based on CDR3 differences among clinicopathological groups. The Shannon index was used to assess repertoire diversity, and the Morisita-Horn index was used to assess tumor-blood repertoire similarity. TCRdb cleaned the public reads at Q25 with fastp, built clones with MiXCR and kept in-frame beta chains. TCRdb, rather than the study authors, made the V and J calls. Present in this sample are 26,000 or so clones, roughly 15% of which were seen just once. Roughly 6.6% of the sample rests with the top ten.

This specimen comes from a study of metastatic and nonmetastatic thyroid tumors (dated by TCRdb to the early 2020s). Concerning the study at large: Repertoires were compared across peripheral blood and tumor or nodule tissue samples from malignant and benign thyroid patients.

Sequences DFQATT (CDR1) and SNEGSKA (CDR2) are obtained from the germline V gene (reference sequence). The CDR3 starts with the cysteine, ends with the phenylalanine, and has 13 residues. Here the CDR3 DNA is all that survives: 39 bases in frame from base 1. V lost 0 bases and J lost 3 bases; the stretch between them is 7 bases long. What the research found in general, with its limitations: In both blood and tumor samples, TCR beta diversity was reported to be significantly higher in malignant tumors than in benign nodules.

This clonotype was obtained from a male donor with papillary thyroid cancer or a benign thyroid nodule (not recorded which). Some clones in this sample may be carry-over from other donors' samples. The chain links TRBV20-1 with TRBJ2-3, with the D gene not clear enough to name. Input material: blood. The nucleotide sequence reads TGCAGTGCTAGAGACCCCACTACAGATACGCAGTATTTT. This translates into CSARDPTTDTQYF.